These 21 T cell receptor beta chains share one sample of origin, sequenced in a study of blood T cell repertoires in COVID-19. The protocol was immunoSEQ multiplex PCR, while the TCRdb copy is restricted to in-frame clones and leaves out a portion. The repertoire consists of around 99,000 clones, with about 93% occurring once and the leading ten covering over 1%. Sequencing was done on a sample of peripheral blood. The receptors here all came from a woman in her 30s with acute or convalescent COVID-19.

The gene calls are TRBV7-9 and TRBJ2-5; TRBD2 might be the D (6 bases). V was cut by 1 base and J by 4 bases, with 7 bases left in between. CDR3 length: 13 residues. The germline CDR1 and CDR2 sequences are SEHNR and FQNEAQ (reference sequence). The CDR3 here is CASSLDGGETQYF. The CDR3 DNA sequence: TGTGCCAGCAGCTTAGACGGGGGAGAGACCCAGTACTTC.

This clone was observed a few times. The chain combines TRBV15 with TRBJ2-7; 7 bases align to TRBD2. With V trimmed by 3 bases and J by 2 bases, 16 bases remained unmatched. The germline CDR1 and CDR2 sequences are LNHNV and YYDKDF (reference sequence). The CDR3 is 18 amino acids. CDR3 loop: CATSSARGRRGSTYEQYF. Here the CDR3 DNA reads TGTGCCACCAGCAGCGCCCGGGGGAGGCGGGGGAGTACCTACGAGCAGTACTTC.

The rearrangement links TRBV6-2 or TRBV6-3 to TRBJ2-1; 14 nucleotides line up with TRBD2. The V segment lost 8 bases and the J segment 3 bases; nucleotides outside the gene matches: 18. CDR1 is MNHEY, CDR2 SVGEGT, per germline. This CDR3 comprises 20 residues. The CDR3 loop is CASRPGTGTSGSNYYNEQFF. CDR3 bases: TGTGCCAGCCGCCCTGGGACAGGGACTAGCGGGAGTAACTACTACAATGAGCAGTTCTTC.

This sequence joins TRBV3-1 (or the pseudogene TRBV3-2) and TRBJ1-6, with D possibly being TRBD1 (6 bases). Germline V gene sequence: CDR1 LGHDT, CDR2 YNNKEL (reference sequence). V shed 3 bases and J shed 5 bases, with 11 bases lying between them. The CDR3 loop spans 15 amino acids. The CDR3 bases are TGTGCCAGCAGCCATACTTGGGGGCATAATTCACCCCTCCACTTT. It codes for CASSHTWGHNSPLHF.

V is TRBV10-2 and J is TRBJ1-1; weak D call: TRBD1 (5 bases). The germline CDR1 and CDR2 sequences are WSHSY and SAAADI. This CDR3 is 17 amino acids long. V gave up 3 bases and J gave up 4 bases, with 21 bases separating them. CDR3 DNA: TGCGCCAGCAGTGATAACGGGTGGGAGCTGGGGGGCACTGAAGCTTTCTTT. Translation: CASSDNGWELGGTEAFF.

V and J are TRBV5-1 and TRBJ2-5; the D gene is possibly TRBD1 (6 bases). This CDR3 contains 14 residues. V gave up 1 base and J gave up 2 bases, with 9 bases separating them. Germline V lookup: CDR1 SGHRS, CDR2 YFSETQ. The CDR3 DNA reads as TGCGCCAGCAGCTTGTATAGGGGGCAAGAGACCCAGTACTTC. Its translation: CASSLYRGQETQYF.

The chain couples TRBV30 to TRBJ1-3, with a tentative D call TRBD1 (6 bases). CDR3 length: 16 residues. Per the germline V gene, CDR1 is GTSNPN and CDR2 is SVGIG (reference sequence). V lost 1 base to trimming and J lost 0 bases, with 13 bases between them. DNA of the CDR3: TGTGCCTGGAGTGGAGGGGGGGTGAGCTCTGGAAACACCATATATTTT. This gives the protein CAWSGGGVSSGNTIYF.

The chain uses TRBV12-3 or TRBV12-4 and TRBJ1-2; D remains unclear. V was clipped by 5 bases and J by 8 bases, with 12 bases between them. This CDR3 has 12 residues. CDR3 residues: CASSPGVGGYTF. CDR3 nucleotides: TGTGCCAGCAGTCCCGGGGTAGGAGGCTACACCTTC.

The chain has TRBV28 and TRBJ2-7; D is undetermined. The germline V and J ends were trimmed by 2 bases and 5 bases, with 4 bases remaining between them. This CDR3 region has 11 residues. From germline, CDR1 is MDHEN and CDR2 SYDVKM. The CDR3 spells CASSLTHEQYF. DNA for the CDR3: TGTGCCAGCAGTTTAACTCACGAGCAGTACTTC.

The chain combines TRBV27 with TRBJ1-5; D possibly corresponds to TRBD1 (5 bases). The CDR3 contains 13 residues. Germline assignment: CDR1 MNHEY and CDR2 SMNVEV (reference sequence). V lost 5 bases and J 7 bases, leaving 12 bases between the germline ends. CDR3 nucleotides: TGTGCCAGCAGTCCAGGGTCTTGGCAGCCCCAGCATTTT. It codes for CASSPGSWQPQHF.

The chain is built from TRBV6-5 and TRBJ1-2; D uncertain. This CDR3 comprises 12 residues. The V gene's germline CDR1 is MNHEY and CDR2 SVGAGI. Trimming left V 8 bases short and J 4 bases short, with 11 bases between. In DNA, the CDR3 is TGTGCCAGCTCAGGTTTGTCCTATGGCTACACCTTC. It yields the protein CASSGLSYGYTF.

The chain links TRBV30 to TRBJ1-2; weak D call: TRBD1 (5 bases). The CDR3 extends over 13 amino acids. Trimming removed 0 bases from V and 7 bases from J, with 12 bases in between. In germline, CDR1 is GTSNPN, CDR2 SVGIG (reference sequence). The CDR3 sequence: CAWSVAGDGGYTF. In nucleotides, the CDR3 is TGTGCCTGGAGTGTGGCGGGGGACGGTGGCTACACCTTC.

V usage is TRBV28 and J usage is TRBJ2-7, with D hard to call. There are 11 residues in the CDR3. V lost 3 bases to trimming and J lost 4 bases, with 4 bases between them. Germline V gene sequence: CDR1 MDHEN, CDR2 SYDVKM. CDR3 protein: CASSFGYEQYF. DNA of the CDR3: TGTGCCAGCAGTTTCGGTTACGAGCAGTACTTC.

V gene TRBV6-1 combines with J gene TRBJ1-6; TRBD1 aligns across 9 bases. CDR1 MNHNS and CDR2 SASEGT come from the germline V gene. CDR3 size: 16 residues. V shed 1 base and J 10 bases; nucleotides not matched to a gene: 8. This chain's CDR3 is CASSEDPGQGDSPLHF. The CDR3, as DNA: TGTGCCAGCAGTGAAGACCCGGGACAGGGAGACTCACCCCTCCACTTT.

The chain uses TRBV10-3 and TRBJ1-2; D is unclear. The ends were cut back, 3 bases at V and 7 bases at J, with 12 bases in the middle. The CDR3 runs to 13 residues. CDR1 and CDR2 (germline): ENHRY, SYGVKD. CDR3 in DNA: TGTGCCATCAGTGAAGAGACTAAAAGTGGCTACACCTTC. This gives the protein CAISEETKSGYTF.

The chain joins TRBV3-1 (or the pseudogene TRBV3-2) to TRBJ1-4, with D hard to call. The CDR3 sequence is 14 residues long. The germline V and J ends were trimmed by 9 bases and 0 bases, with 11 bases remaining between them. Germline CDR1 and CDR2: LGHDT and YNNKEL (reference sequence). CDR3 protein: CARGRTATNEKLFF. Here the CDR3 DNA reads TGTGCCAGAGGACGGACTGCAACTAATGAAAAACTGTTTTTT.

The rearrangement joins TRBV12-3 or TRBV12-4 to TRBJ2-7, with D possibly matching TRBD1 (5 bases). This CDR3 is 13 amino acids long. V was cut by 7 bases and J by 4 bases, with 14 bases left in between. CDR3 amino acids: CASTPPDRYEQYF. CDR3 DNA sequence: TGTGCCAGCACCCCCCCCGACAGATACGAGCAGTACTTC.

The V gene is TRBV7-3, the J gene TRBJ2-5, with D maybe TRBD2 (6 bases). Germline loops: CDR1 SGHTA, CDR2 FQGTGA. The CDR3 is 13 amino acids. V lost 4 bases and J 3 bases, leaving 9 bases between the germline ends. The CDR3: CASSSGGEETQYF. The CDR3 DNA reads TGTGCCAGCAGCTCTGGCGGGGAAGAGACCCAGTACTTC.

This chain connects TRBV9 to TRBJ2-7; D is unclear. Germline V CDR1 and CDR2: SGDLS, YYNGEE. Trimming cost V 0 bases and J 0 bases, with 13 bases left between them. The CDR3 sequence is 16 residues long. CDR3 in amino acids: CASSVGGSSTSYEQYF. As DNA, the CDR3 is TGTGCCAGCAGCGTAGGAGGCTCATCGACCTCCTACGAGCAGTACTTC.

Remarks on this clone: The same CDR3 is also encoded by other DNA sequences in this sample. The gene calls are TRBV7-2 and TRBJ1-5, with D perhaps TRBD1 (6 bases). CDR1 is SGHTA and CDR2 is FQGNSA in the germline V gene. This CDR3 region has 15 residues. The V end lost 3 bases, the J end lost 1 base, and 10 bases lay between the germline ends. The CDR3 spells CASSFGQGSNQPQHF. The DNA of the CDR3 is TGTGCCAGCAGCTTTGGGCAGGGGAGCAATCAGCCCCAGCATTTT. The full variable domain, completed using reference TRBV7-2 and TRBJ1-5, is GAGVSQSPSNKVTEKGKDVELRCDPISGHTALYWYRQSLGQGLEFLIYFQGNSAPDKSGLPSDRFSAERTGGSVSTLTIQRTQQEDSAVYLCASSFGQGSNQPQHFGDGTRLSIL.

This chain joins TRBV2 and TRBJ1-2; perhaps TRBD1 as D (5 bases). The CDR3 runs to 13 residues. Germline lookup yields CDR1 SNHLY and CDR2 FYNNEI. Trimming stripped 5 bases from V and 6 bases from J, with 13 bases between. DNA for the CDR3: TGTGCCAGCAGTCCTCGGACAAGTCATGGCTACACCTTC. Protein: CASSPRTSHGYTF.